The 8 T cell receptor beta chains below all came from one sample that was sequenced in a study of T-cell reconstitution after alpha-beta-depleted transplantation in children. Library preparation (for TCRbeta) was performed with unique molecular identifiers. TCRdb processed the PCR reads anew with MiXCR; each CDR3 protein has one entry. The table records 250,000 or so distinct CDR3 sequences, about 24% of them present only once. The sample was PBMCs, mostly from graft donor cells, taken 360 days after TCRalphabeta/CD19-depleted stem cell transplant. The receptors stem from a female patient aged 2-15 years who had a stem cell transplant for congenital amegakaryocytic thrombocytopenia, so the T cells may come from the graft donor.

This clonotype turned up a few times. This chain joins TRBV12-3 or TRBV12-4 and TRBJ2-1, with 7 bases identical to TRBD2. The CDR3 totals 15 residues. Losses at the gene ends were 7 bases for V and 4 bases for J; bases not matched to a gene: 10. The CDR3 here is CASTPRLARYNEQFF. The CDR3 DNA is TGTGCCAGCACCCCGCGACTAGCCCGATACAATGAGCAGTTCTTC.

V usage is TRBV18 and J usage is TRBJ2-1, with 10 nucleotides matching TRBD2. Per germline, CDR1 KGHSH and CDR2 LQKENI. V gave up 5 bases and J gave up 6 bases; unmatched junction bases: 7. The CDR3 length is 15 residues. DNA for the CDR3: TGTGCCAGCTCAGCGAAGCGGGGGGGAACCAATGAGCAGTTCTTC. Translation: CASSAKRGGTNEQFF.

This chain connects TRBV12-3 or TRBV12-4 to TRBJ2-3; D is unclear. Trimming removed 3 bases at V and 0 bases at J, with 13 bases between. The CDR3 sequence is 16 residues long. DNA for the CDR3: TGTGCCAGCAGTTTTACGTCCGGTTCTAGCACAGATACGCAGTATTTT. This encodes CASSFTSGSSTDTQYF.

The V gene is TRBV7-9, the J gene TRBJ2-7; tentative D call: TRBD1 (5 bases). CDR1 is SEHNR, CDR2 FQNEAQ, per germline (reference sequence). The CDR3 is made up of 14 amino acids. V gave up 2 bases and J gave up 3 bases, with 11 bases separating them. The CDR3: CASSLIDRDYEQYF. In nucleotides, the CDR3 is TGTGCCAGCAGCTTAATCGACAGAGACTACGAGCAGTACTTC.

V usage is TRBV13 and J usage is TRBJ1-1; 9 nucleotides line up with TRBD1. The CDR3 consists of 16 residues. After removal of 5 bases from V and 2 bases from J, the junction contained 9 bases not matched to a gene. Germline V CDR1 and CDR2: PRHDT, FYEKMQ (reference sequence). CDR3 bases: TGTGCCAGCAGCACGGACAGGGGATTGCGAAACACTGAAGCTTTCTTT. This sequence encodes CASSTDRGLRNTEAFF.

V gene TRBV21-1 combines with J gene TRBJ2-7. TRBV21-1 is designated a pseudogene. This CDR3 is 14 amino acids long. The CDR3 sequence: CASSMGGELSEQYF. The CDR3 DNA is TGTGCCAGCAGCATGGGTGGGGAGCTTTCCGAGCAGTACTTC.

This chain links TRBV9 with TRBJ2-1; no clear D. Trimming took off 1 base at V and 5 bases at J, with 7 bases between the two ends. The CDR3 contains 13 residues. Germline V lookup: CDR1 SGDLS, CDR2 YYNGEE. In DNA form, the CDR3 reads TGTGCCAGCAGCGTAACGGACGACAATGAGCAGTTCTTC. It translates to CASSVTDDNEQFF.

This clonotype was counted many times. This sequence joins TRBV12-3 or TRBV12-4 and TRBJ1-1, with D tentatively TRBD1 (6 bases). The ends were cut back, 7 bases at V and 1 base at J, with 13 bases in the middle. This CDR3 has 14 residues. CDR3 DNA: TGTGCCAGCATGCCGGGCAGGGGGAACACTGAAGCTTTCTTT. It codes for CASMPGRGNTEAFF.